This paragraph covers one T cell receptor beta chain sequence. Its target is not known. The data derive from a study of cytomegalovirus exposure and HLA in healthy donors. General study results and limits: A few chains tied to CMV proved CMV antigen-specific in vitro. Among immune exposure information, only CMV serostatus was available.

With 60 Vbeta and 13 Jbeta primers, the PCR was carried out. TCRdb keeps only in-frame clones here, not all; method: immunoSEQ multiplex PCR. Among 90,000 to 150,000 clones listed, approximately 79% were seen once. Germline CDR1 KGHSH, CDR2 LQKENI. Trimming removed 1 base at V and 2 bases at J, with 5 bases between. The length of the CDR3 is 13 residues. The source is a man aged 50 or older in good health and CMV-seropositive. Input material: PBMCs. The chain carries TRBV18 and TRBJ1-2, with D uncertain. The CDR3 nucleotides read TGTGCCAGCTCACCACTCGAGAACTATGGCTACACCTTC. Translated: CASSPLENYGYTF. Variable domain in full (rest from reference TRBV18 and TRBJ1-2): NAGVMQNPRHLVRRRGQEARLRCSPMKGHSHVYWYRQLPEEGLKFMVYLQKENIIDESGMPKERFSAEFPKEGPSILRIQQVVRGDSAAYFCASSPLENYGYTFGSGTRLTVV.